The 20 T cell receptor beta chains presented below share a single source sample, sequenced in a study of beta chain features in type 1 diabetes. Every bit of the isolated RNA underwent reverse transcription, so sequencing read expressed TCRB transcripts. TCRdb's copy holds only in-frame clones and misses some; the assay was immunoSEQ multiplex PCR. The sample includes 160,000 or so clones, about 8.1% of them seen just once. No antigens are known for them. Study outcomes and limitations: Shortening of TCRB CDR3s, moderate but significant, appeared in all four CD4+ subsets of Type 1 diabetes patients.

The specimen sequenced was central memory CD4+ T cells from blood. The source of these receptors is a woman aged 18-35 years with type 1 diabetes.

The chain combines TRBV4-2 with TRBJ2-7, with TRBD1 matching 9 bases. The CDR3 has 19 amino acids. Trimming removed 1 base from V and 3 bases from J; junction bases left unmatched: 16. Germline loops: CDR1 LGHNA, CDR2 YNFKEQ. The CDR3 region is CASSQVQDRGPQWSYEQYF. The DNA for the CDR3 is TGTGCCAGCAGCCAAGTTCAGGACAGGGGACCCCAGTGGAGCTACGAGCAGTACTTC.

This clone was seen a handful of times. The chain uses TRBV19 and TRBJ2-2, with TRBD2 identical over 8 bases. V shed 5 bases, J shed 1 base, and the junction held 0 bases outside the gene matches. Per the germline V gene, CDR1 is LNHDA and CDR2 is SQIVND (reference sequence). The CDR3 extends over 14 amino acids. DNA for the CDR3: TGTGCCAGTAGTCGGGAGGGGAACACCGGGGAGCTGTTTTTT. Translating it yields CASSREGNTGELFF.

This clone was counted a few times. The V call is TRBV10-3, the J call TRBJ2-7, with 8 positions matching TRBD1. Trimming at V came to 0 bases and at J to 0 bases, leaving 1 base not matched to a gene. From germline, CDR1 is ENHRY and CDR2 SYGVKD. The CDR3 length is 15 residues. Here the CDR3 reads CAISESTGASYEQYF. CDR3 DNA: TGTGCCATCAGTGAGTCGACAGGGGCCTCCTACGAGCAGTACTTC.

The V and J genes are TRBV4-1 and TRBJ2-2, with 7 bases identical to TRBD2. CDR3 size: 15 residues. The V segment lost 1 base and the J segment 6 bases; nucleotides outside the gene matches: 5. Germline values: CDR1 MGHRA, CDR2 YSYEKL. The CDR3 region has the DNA TGCGCCAGCAGCCAAGGGGGGAGGGGCGCCGGGGAGCTGTTTTTT. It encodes CASSQGGRGAGELFF.

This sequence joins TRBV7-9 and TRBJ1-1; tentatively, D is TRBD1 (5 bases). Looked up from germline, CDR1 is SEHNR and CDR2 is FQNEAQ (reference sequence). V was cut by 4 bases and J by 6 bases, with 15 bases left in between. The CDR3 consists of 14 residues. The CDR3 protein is CASSSTGSTAEAFF. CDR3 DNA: TGTGCCAGCAGCTCCACAGGCTCCACGGCTGAAGCTTTCTTT.

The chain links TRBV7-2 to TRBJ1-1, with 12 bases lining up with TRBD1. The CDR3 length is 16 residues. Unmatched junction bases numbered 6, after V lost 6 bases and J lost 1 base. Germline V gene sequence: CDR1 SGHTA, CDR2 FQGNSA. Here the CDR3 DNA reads TGTGCCAGCAGACCAGGGACAGGGGGCGGGAACACTGAAGCTTTCTTT. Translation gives CASRPGTGGGNTEAFF.

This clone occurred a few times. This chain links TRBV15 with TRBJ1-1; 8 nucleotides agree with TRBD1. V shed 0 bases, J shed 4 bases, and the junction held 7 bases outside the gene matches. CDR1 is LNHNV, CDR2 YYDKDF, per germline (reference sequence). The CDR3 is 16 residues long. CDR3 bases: TGTGCCACCAGCAGAGATCGAGTACAGGGGGGCACTGAAGCTTTCTTT. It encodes CATSRDRVQGGTEAFF.

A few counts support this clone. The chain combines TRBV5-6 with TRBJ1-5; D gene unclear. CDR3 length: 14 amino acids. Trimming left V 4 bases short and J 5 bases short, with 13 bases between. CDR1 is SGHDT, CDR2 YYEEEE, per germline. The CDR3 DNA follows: TGTGCCAGCAGCCTAAGGTGGGGAGATCAGCCCCAGCATTTT. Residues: CASSLRWGDQPQHF.

The CDR3 here is CAWSLGLPGSTIYF. DNA of the CDR3: TGTGCCTGGAGTTTAGGACTCCCTGGGAGCACCATATATTTT. The V call is TRBV30, the J call TRBJ1-3; no clear D gene. Germline assignment: CDR1 GTSNPN and CDR2 SVGIG (reference sequence). This CDR3 spans 14 amino acids. Trimming shortened V by 2 bases and J by 9 bases, and 17 bases separated the two germline ends.

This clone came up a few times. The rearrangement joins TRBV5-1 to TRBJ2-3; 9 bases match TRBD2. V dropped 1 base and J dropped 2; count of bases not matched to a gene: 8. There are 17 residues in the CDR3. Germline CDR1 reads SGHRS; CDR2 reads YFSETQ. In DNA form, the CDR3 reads TGCGCCAGCAGCTTGTATATAGCGGGAGAGGCCACAGATACGCAGTATTTT. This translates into CASSLYIAGEATDTQYF.

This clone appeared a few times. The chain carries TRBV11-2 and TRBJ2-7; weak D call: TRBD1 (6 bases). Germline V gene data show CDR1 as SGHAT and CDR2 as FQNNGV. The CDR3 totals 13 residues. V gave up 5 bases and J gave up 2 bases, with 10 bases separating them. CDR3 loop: CASSLRQAYEQYF. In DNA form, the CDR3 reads TGTGCCAGCAGCCTTAGACAGGCCTACGAGCAGTACTTC.

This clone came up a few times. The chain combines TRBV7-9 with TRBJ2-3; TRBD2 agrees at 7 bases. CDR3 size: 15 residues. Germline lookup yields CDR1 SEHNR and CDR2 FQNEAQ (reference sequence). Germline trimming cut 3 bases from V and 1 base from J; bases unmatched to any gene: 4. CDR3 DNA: TGTGCCAGCAGCTTTGGACTAGGAGGCACAGATACGCAGTATTTT. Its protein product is CASSFGLGGTDTQYF. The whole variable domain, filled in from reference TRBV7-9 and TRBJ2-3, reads DTGVSQNPRHKITKRGQNVTFRCDPISEHNRLYWYRQTLGQGPEFLTYFQNEAQLEKSRLLSDRFSAERPKGSFSTLEIQRTEQGDSAMYLCASSFGLGGTDTQYFGPGTRLTVL.

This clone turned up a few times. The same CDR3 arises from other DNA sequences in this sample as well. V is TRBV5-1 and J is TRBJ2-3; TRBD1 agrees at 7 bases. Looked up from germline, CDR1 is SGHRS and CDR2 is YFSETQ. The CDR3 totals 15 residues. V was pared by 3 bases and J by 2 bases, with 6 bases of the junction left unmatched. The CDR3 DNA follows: TGCGCCAGCAGCTCACAGGGGTGGGACACAGATACGCAGTATTTT. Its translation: CASSSQGWDTDTQYF.

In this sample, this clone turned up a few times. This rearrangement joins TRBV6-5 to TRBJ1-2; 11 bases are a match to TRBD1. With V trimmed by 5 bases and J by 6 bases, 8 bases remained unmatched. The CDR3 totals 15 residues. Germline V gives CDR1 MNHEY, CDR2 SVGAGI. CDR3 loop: CASSGGTGGWDGYTF. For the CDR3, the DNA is TGTGCCAGCAGTGGAGGGACAGGGGGTTGGGATGGCTACACCTTC.

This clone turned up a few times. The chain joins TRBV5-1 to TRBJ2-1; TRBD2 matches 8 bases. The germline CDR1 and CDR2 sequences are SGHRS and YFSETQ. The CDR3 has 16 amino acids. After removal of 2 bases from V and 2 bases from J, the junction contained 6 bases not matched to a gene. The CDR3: CASSFFSGAAYNEQFF. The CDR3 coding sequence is TGCGCCAGCAGCTTCTTTAGCGGGGCCGCCTACAATGAGCAGTTCTTC. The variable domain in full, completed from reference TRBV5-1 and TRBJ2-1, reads KAGVTQTPRYLIKTRGQQVTLSCSPISGHRSVSWYQQTPGQGLQFLFEYFSETQRNKGNFPGRFSGRQFSNSRSEMNVSTLELGDSALYLCASSFFSGAAYNEQFFGPGTRLTVL.

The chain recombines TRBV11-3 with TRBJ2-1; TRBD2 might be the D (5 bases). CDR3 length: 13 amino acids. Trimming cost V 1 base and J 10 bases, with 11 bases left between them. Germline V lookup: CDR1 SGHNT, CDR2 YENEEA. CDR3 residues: CASSLARAREQFF. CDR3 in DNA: TGTGCCAGCAGCTTAGCGAGGGCAAGGGAGCAGTTCTTC.

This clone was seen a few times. CDR3: CSVATGLGQPQHF. The CDR3 DNA reads TGCAGCGTGGCGACAGGCCTTGGTCAGCCCCAGCATTTT. This chain connects TRBV29-1 to TRBJ1-5; tentatively, D is TRBD1 (6 bases). The V end was cut by 6 bases, the J end by 6 bases, with 15 bases between. The CDR3 runs to 13 residues. Germline loops: CDR1 SQVTM, CDR2 ANQGSEA.

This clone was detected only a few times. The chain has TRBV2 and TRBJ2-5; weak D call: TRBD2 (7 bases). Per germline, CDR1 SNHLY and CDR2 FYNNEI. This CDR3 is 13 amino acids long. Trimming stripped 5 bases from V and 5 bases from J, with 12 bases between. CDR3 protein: CASSMGGAETQYF. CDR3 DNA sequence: TGTGCCAGCAGTATGGGGGGGGCGGAGACCCAGTACTTC.

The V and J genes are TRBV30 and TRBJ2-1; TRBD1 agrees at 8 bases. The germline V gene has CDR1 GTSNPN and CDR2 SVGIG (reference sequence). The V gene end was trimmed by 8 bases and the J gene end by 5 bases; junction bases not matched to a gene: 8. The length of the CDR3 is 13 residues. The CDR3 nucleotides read TGTGCCCGCGGACAGGGTTACGACAATGAGCAGTTCTTC. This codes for CARGQGYDNEQFF. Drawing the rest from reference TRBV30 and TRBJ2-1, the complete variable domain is SQTIHQWPATLVQPVGSPLSLECTVEGTSNPNLYWYRQAAGRGLQLLFYSVGIGQISSEVPQNLSASRPQDRQFILSSKKLLLSDSGFYLCARGQGYDNEQFFGPGTRLTVL.

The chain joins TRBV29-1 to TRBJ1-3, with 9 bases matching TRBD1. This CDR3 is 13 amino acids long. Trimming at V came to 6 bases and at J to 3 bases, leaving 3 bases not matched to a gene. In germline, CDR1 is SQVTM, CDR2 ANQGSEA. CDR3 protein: CSVRQGGGNTIYF. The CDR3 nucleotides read TGCAGCGTCAGACAGGGGGGTGGAAACACCATATATTTT.